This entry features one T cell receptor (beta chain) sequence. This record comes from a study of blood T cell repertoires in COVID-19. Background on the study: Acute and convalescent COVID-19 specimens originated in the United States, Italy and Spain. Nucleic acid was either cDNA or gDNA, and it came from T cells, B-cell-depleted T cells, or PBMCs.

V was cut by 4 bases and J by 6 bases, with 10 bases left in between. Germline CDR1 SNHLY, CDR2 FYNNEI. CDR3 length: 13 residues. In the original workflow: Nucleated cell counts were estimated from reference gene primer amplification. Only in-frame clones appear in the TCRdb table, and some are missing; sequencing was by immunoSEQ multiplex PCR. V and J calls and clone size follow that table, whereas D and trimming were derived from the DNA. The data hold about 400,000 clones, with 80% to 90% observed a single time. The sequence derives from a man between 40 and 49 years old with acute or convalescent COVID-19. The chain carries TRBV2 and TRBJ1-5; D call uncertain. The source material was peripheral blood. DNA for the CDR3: TGTGCCAGCAGTGGGCAGACTAGTCAGCCCCAGCATTTT. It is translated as CASSGQTSQPQHF.